This T cell receptor beta chain was sequenced for a study of blood T cell repertoires in COVID-19. Background on the study: Some COVID-19 samples were acute and others convalescent; all came from the United States, Italy and Spain.

Per the original data handling: Cell counts per sample came from amplifying reference gene primers. TCRdb's table, derived via immunoSEQ multiplex PCR, lists solely in-frame clones and lacks some. That table furnishes V, J and clone size, whereas the DNA furnished D and trimming. Here the sample spans approximately 210,000 clones, 88% being singletons. With 5 bases removed from V and 10 bases from J, the gap between germline ends came to 17 bases. The germline V gene encodes CDR1 LNHDA and CDR2 SQIVND (reference sequence). There are 13 residues in the CDR3. This TCR was recovered from a man between 65 and 79 years old with acute or convalescent COVID-19. The specimen was peripheral blood. The V and J genes are TRBV19 and TRBJ1-1; a possible D gene is TRBD1 (6 bases). The CDR3 sequence: CASSPQDRPGAFF. As DNA, the CDR3 is TGTGCCAGTAGTCCGCAAGACAGGCCGGGAGCTTTCTTT. Supplemented by reference TRBV19 and TRBJ1-1, the full variable domain reads DGGITQSPKYLFRKEGQNVTLSCEQNLNHDAMYWYRQDPGQGLRLIYYSQIVNDFQKGDIAEGYSVSREKKESFPLTVTSAQKNPTAFYLCASSPQDRPGAFFGQGTRLTVV.